This T cell receptor beta chain was identified in a study of shared clonotypes between healthy human individuals. Study-level background: Used for every donor were three CD4 naive, three CD4 memory, two CD8 naive and one CD8 memory plate. Study-wide results and limits: With few donors, the genetic and exposure-history diversity represented was limited. Compared with clonotypes that all four donors shared, non-shared clonotypes had lower generation probabilities.

J gave up 6 bases and V 9 bases, and 8 bases lay outside the gene matches. There are 13 residues in the CDR3. Germline V gene lookup returns CDR1 SGHTA and CDR2 FQGNSA. On this clone itself: Antigen specificity is unknown.

This was a deep-level run. TCRdb's copy holds only in-frame clones and misses some; the assay was immunoSEQ multiplex PCR. The sample lists a few million clones; under 97% were seen once. The sequenced sample was naive CD4+ T cells sorted from blood. Regarding subset: CD45RA+ positively selected. This chain joins TRBV7-2 and TRBJ2-5; TRBD1 agrees at 9 bases. The clonotype originates from a man aged 18-30 years in good health. DNA of the CDR3: TGTGCCAGTTCCAGGGGACAGGGAAAGACCCAGTACTTC. This encodes CASSRGQGKTQYF.